This entry lists 18 T cell receptor beta chains sequenced from one sample in a study of lymphopenia after photon versus proton radiotherapy. Here immunoSEQ multiplex PCR was the method, and the copy in TCRdb shows in-frame clones only, minus some. The sample has around 70,000 clones, under 95% seen once; the top ten hold roughly 3%. Specimen: peripheral blood, collected from a patient treated with photon-based radiotherapy. The source of these receptors is a woman aged 65 to 85 with pancreatic cancer.

The chain uses TRBV7-2 and TRBJ2-3, with 9 bases identical to TRBD1. The CDR3 is made up of 15 amino acids. J was trimmed by 1 base and V by 6 bases; bases with no gene match: 5. In germline, CDR1 is SGHTA, CDR2 FQGNSA. For the CDR3, the DNA is TGTGCCAGCAGTGGCCGGGACAGGGGCACAGATACGCAGTATTTT. Protein: CASSGRDRGTDTQYF.

This chain uses TRBV7-9 with TRBJ1-1, with 7 bases identical to TRBD1. This CDR3 contains 13 residues. V shed 5 bases, J shed 7 bases, and the junction held 7 bases outside the gene matches. Germline CDR1 and CDR2: SEHNR and FQNEAQ (reference sequence). The DNA of the CDR3 is TGTGCCAGCAGCCCCGAGACAGGGCTTGAAGCTTTCTTT. It specifies CASSPETGLEAFF.

This chain connects TRBV18 to TRBJ1-4; no firm D call. Germline loops: CDR1 KGHSH, CDR2 LQKENI. Trimming shortened V by 3 bases and J by 6 bases, and 11 bases separated the two germline ends. The CDR3 length is 14 residues. This CDR3 is CASSPRRVDEKLFF. The CDR3 region has the DNA TGTGCCAGCTCACCGAGAAGGGTGGATGAAAAACTGTTTTTT.

V is TRBV29-1 and J is TRBJ2-1; the match to TRBD2 covers 8 bases. CDR3 length equals 17 residues. In germline, CDR1 is SQVTM, CDR2 ANQGSEA. With 4 bases clipped from V and 6 bases from J, the junction kept 17 bases outside the gene matches. CDR3 protein: CSVVPYSGSDGSNEQFF. The CDR3 DNA is TGCAGCGTTGTCCCTTACAGCGGGAGTGATGGCAGCAATGAGCAGTTCTTC.

The chain employs TRBV5-1 and TRBJ2-5, with 16 bases matching TRBD2. Germline lookup yields CDR1 SGHRS and CDR2 YFSETQ. The trim removed 3 bases at V and 5 bases at J, leaving 1 base unmatched. There are 15 residues in the CDR3. Written as DNA, the CDR3 is TGCGCCAGCAGCTCGGGACTAGCGGGAGGGGAGACCCAGTACTTC. As protein: CASSSGLAGGETQYF.

In DNA form, the CDR3 reads TGTGCCAGCAGCCAAGACAGCGTGACTAGCGGGAGGGGGGCCGGGGAGCTGTTTTTT. Protein product: CASSQDSVTSGRGAGELFF. J is TRBJ2-2 and V is TRBV4-2, with TRBD2 matching over 14 bases. Losses at the gene ends were 0 bases for V and 6 bases for J; bases not matched to a gene: 9. Germline CDR1 and CDR2: LGHNA and YNFKEQ. The CDR3 covers 19 residues.

The chain combines TRBV7-3 with TRBJ2-2; D may correspond to TRBD1 or TRBD2 (5 bases each). The V end lost 1 base, the J end lost 1 base, and 7 bases lay between the germline ends. Looked up from germline, CDR1 is SGHTA and CDR2 is FQGTGA. This CDR3 contains 15 residues. DNA for the CDR3: TGTGCCAGCAGCTTAAATGGGGGGAACACCGGGGAGCTGTTTTTT. Translated, it gives CASSLNGGNTGELFF.

This chain links TRBV25-1 with TRBJ1-1; 9 nucleotides match TRBD1. With V trimmed by 4 bases and J by 9 bases, 3 bases remained unmatched. Germline V CDR1 and CDR2: MGHDK, SYGVNS. CDR3 size: 12 residues. DNA for the CDR3: TGTGCCAGCAGTGGAGGGACAGGGCAAGCTTTCTTT. Translating it yields CASSGGTGQAFF.

The chain employs TRBV27 and TRBJ2-2; TRBD1 agrees at 8 bases. Germline V gene data show CDR1 as MNHEY and CDR2 as SMNVEV (reference sequence). This CDR3 spans 14 amino acids. With V trimmed by 5 bases and J by 7 bases, 6 bases remained unmatched. The chain's CDR3 is CASSLTGEDGELFF. The CDR3 nucleotides are TGTGCCAGCAGTCTGACAGGGGAGGACGGGGAGCTGTTTTTT.

This rearrangement joins TRBV6-6 to TRBJ1-1; no reliable D call. The V gene's germline CDR1 is MNHNY and CDR2 SVGAGI (reference sequence). V dropped 2 bases and J dropped 4 bases, with 8 bases sitting between them. The CDR3 contains 13 residues. The CDR3 nucleotides are TGTGCCAGCAGTTACGGGGAGCTCACTGAAGCTTTCTTT. Its protein product is CASSYGELTEAFF.

This clone was detected a few times. The CDR3 DNA reads as TGTGCCAGCAGCTTAGGCTCAGGTGGGAGTGGGTACGAGCAGTACTTC. Encoded protein: CASSLGSGGSGYEQYF. The chain uses TRBV7-2 and TRBJ2-7, with TRBD2 as a possible D gene (5 bases). The CDR3 spans 16 residues. Germline V CDR1 and CDR2: SGHTA, FQGNSA. V lost 1 base, J lost 4 bases, and 17 bases lay in between.

The genes are TRBV28 and TRBJ2-7; perhaps TRBD1 as D (5 bases). This CDR3 has 13 amino acids. V was shortened by 4 bases and J by 3 bases, with 10 bases between the two germline ends. Germline V gene data show CDR1 as MDHEN and CDR2 as SYDVKM. The CDR3: CASSSGAGYEQYF. CDR3 in DNA: TGTGCCAGCAGTTCTGGGGCCGGCTACGAGCAGTACTTC. Drawing the rest from reference TRBV28 and TRBJ2-7, the complete variable domain is DVKVTQSSRYLVKRTGEKVFLECVQDMDHENMFWYRQDPGLGLRLIYFSYDVKMKEKGDIPEGYSVSREKKERFSLILESASTNQTSMYLCASSSGAGYEQYFGPGTRLTVT.

V and J are TRBV7-9 and TRBJ2-3, with D tentatively TRBD1 (6 bases). V was clipped by 6 bases and J by 0 bases, with 13 bases between them. Germline V gives CDR1 SEHNR, CDR2 FQNEAQ (reference sequence). CDR3 length: 15 amino acids. CDR3 coding DNA: TGTGCCAGCAGTCCTATAGGGGGTAGCACAGATACGCAGTATTTT. This encodes CASSPIGGSTDTQYF.

V usage is TRBV19 and J usage is TRBJ1-1; D gene uncertain. CDR1 LNHDA and CDR2 SQIVND come from the germline V gene (reference sequence). Trimming cost V 3 bases and J 11 bases, with 25 bases left between them. CDR3 length equals 16 residues. Here the CDR3 DNA reads TGTGCCAGTAGTATGGGAATGGGGATGACCATGTTCGAGGCTTTCTTT. Translating gives CASSMGMGMTMFEAFF.

This chain uses TRBV18 with TRBJ1-3; D is perhaps TRBD1 (6 bases). Per the germline V gene, CDR1 is KGHSH and CDR2 is LQKENI. There are 15 residues in the CDR3. V was cut by 5 bases and J by 0 bases, with 11 bases left in between. CDR3 sequence: CASSAGHSSGNTIYF. In nucleotides, the CDR3 is TGTGCCAGCTCAGCGGGACATAGCTCTGGAAACACCATATATTTT.

V and J are TRBV19 and TRBJ1-1, with D unresolved. Trimming left V 6 bases short and J 0 bases short, with 11 bases between. The CDR3 runs 14 residues. Germline V gives CDR1 LNHDA, CDR2 SQIVND (reference sequence). The CDR3 DNA reads TGTGCCAGTAGCAAAGGCCAGATGAACACTGAAGCTTTCTTT. Translated, it gives CASSKGQMNTEAFF.

Here the CDR3 reads CASSETATGLGKLFF. The CDR3 DNA is TGTGCCAGCAGCGAGACAGCGACAGGGTTAGGAAAACTGTTTTTT. This chain joins TRBV9 and TRBJ1-4; the match to TRBD1 covers 7 bases. The CDR3 sequence is 15 residues long. Germline lookup yields CDR1 SGDLS and CDR2 YYNGEE. The J segment lost 10 bases and the V segment lost 3 bases, leaving 12 bases of the junction unmatched.

The V call is TRBV23-1, the J call TRBJ2-3; D gene uncertain. TRBV23-1 is flagged as an ORF with uncertain function. V lost 4 bases and J lost 5, with 22 bases in between. CDR3 length: 17 residues. CDR3 amino acids: CASSLPIGQRARDTQYF. DNA for the CDR3: TGCGCCAGCAGTCTACCAATCGGTCAGCGCGCTAGAGATACGCAGTATTTT.